This paragraph covers one T cell receptor (beta chain) sequence. Its antigen is not known. TCRdb re-analysed the reads in MiXCR, keeping a single row per CDR3 protein. The data contain roughly 180,000 distinct CDR3 sequences, 28% of them singletons. The V end lost 7 bases, the J end lost 0 bases, and 13 bases lay between the germline ends. The CDR3 loop spans 15 amino acids. Looked up from germline, CDR1 is SNHLY and CDR2 is FYNNEI. This specimen belongs to a study of T cell repertoires in cytomegalovirus infection. At the level of the study: Public TCR beta signatures marked donors with CMV infection and the matching HLA.

Whole-study results and caveats: The cumulative frequency of public TCR beta families identified carriers of CMV plus the relevant HLA.

Source material: PBMCs. This sequence originates from a human donor in good health (CMV status not recorded). Some clones in this sample may be carry-over from other donors' samples. The rearrangement uses TRBV2 and TRBJ2-1; a possible D gene is TRBD1 (5 bases). CDR3 nucleotides: TGTGCCAGCACTTCAGACAGCCGCTCCTACAATGAGCAGTTCTTC. This translates into CASTSDSRSYNEQFF.